The clone carrying this T cell receptor (beta chain) was seen a handful of times. Its specificity is unknown. This entry is derived from a study of CD8+ T cells in alopecia areata. Overall study context: Oral tofacitinib, 5 to 10 mg twice daily, was given in an open-label trial.

The CDR3 extends over 16 amino acids. Trimming took 5 bases from V and 5 from J; bases not matched to a gene: 7. Germline assignment: CDR1 SGHTA and CDR2 FQGTGA. Findings of the study overall: Lesional scalp, notably in alopecia totalis/universalis, had clonality above that of normal scalp.

Reverse transcribed after extraction, RNA yielded cDNA as the sequencing template. Measured with immunoSEQ multiplex PCR; TCRdb has only the in-frame clones, and not every one. The sample yields about 190,000 clones, 50% to 70% seen once. The chain joins TRBV7-3 to TRBJ2-3, with 13 bases that match TRBD2. Sequencing used CD4+ T cells sorted from blood, obtained at week 0. The TCR sequence derives from a human donor with alopecia areata. The CDR3 sequence: CASSRGLAGALDTQYF. The CDR3 DNA reads as TGTGCCAGCAGCAGAGGACTAGCGGGGGCCCTAGATACGCAGTATTTT. The full variable domain, rest sourced from reference TRBV7-3 and TRBJ2-3, is GAGVSQTPSNKVTEKGKYVELRCDPISGHTALYWYRQSLGQGPEFLIYFQGTGAADDSGLPNDRFFAVRPEGSVSTLKIQRTERGDSAVYLCASSRGLAGALDTQYFGPGTRLTVL.